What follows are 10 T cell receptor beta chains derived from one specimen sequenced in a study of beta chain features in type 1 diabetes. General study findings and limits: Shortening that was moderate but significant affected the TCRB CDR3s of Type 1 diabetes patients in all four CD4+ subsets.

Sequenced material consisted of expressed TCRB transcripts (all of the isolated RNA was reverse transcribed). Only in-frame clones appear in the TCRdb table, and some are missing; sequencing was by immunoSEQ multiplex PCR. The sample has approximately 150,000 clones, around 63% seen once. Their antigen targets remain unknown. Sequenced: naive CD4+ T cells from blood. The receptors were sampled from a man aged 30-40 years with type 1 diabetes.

CDR3 bases: TGTGCCTCGCTCGCCAGGGAGGTCGAGACCCAGTACTTC. It translates to CASLAREVETQYF. The rearrangement links TRBV28 to TRBJ2-5, with a weak D call TRBD2 (6 bases). The germline V gene encodes CDR1 MDHEN and CDR2 SYDVKM. The CDR3 length is 13 residues. The V and J ends lost 11 bases and 5 bases respectively, with 18 bases between them.

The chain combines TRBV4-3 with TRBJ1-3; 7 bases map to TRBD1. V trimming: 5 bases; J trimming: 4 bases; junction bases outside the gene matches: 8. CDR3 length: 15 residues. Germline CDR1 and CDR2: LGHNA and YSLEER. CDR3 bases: TGCGCCAGCAGCGTTACAGGGGATATAGGAAACACCATATATTTT. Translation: CASSVTGDIGNTIYF.

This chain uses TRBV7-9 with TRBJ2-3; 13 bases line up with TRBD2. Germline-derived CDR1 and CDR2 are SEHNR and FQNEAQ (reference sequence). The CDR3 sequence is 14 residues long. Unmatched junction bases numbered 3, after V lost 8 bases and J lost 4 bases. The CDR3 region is CASQGLAGADTQYF. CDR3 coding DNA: TGTGCCAGCCAAGGACTAGCGGGGGCAGATACGCAGTATTTT.

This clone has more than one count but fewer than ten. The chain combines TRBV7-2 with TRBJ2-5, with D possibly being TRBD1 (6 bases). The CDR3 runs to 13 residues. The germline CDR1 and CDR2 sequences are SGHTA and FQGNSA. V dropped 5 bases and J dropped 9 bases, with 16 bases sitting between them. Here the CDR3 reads CASSLQQGEAQYF. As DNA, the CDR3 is TGTGCCAGCAGCCTCCAACAGGGTGAGGCCCAGTACTTC.

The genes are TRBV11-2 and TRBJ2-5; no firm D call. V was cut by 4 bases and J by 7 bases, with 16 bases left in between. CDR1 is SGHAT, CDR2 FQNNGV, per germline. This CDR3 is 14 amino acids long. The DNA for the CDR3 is TGTGCCAGCAGCTCAATAAAGGGTTTCGGGACCCAGTACTTC. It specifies CASSSIKGFGTQYF.

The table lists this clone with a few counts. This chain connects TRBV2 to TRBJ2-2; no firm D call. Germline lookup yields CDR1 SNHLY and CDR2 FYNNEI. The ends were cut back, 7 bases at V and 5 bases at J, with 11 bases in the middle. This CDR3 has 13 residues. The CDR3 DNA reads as TGTGCCAGCATACGCGAACCGACCGGGGAGCTGTTTTTT. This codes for CASIREPTGELFF.

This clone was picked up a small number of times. CDR3 sequence reads: CASSESLGGLETQYF. For the CDR3, the DNA is TGTGCCAGCAGTGAATCTCTGGGGGGGCTTGAGACCCAGTACTTC. V and J are TRBV25-1 and TRBJ2-5; tentative D call: TRBD2 (7 bases). Per germline, CDR1 MGHDK and CDR2 SYGVNS. The CDR3 loop spans 15 amino acids. Trimming cost V 1 base and J 5 bases, with 14 bases left between them. The full variable domain, in which reference TRBV25-1 and TRBJ2-5 provide the parts outside the CDR3, is EADIYQTPRYLVIGTGKKITLECSQTMGHDKMYWYQQDPGMELHLIHYSYGVNSTEKGDLSSESTVSRIRTEHFPLTLESARPSHTSQYLCASSESLGGLETQYFGPGTRLLVL.

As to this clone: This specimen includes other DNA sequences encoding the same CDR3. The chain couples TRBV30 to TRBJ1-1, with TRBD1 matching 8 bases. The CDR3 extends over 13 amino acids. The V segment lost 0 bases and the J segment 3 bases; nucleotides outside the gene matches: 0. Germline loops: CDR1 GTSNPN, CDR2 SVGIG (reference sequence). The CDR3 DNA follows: TGTGCCTGGAGTGTACAGGGGGACACTGAAGCTTTCTTT. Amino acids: CAWSVQGDTEAFF.

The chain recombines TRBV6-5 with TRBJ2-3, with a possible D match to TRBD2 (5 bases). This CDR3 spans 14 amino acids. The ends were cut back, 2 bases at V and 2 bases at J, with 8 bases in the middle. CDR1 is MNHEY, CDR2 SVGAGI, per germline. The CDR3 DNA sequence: TGTGCCAGCAGTTACAGGAGGTCCACAGATACGCAGTATTTT. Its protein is CASSYRRSTDTQYF.

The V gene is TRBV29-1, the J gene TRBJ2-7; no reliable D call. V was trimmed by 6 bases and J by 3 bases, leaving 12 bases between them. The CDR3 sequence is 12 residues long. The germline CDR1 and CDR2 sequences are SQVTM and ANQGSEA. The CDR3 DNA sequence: TGCAGCGTCGAGGAACAGAACTACGAGCAGTACTTC. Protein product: CSVEEQNYEQYF.